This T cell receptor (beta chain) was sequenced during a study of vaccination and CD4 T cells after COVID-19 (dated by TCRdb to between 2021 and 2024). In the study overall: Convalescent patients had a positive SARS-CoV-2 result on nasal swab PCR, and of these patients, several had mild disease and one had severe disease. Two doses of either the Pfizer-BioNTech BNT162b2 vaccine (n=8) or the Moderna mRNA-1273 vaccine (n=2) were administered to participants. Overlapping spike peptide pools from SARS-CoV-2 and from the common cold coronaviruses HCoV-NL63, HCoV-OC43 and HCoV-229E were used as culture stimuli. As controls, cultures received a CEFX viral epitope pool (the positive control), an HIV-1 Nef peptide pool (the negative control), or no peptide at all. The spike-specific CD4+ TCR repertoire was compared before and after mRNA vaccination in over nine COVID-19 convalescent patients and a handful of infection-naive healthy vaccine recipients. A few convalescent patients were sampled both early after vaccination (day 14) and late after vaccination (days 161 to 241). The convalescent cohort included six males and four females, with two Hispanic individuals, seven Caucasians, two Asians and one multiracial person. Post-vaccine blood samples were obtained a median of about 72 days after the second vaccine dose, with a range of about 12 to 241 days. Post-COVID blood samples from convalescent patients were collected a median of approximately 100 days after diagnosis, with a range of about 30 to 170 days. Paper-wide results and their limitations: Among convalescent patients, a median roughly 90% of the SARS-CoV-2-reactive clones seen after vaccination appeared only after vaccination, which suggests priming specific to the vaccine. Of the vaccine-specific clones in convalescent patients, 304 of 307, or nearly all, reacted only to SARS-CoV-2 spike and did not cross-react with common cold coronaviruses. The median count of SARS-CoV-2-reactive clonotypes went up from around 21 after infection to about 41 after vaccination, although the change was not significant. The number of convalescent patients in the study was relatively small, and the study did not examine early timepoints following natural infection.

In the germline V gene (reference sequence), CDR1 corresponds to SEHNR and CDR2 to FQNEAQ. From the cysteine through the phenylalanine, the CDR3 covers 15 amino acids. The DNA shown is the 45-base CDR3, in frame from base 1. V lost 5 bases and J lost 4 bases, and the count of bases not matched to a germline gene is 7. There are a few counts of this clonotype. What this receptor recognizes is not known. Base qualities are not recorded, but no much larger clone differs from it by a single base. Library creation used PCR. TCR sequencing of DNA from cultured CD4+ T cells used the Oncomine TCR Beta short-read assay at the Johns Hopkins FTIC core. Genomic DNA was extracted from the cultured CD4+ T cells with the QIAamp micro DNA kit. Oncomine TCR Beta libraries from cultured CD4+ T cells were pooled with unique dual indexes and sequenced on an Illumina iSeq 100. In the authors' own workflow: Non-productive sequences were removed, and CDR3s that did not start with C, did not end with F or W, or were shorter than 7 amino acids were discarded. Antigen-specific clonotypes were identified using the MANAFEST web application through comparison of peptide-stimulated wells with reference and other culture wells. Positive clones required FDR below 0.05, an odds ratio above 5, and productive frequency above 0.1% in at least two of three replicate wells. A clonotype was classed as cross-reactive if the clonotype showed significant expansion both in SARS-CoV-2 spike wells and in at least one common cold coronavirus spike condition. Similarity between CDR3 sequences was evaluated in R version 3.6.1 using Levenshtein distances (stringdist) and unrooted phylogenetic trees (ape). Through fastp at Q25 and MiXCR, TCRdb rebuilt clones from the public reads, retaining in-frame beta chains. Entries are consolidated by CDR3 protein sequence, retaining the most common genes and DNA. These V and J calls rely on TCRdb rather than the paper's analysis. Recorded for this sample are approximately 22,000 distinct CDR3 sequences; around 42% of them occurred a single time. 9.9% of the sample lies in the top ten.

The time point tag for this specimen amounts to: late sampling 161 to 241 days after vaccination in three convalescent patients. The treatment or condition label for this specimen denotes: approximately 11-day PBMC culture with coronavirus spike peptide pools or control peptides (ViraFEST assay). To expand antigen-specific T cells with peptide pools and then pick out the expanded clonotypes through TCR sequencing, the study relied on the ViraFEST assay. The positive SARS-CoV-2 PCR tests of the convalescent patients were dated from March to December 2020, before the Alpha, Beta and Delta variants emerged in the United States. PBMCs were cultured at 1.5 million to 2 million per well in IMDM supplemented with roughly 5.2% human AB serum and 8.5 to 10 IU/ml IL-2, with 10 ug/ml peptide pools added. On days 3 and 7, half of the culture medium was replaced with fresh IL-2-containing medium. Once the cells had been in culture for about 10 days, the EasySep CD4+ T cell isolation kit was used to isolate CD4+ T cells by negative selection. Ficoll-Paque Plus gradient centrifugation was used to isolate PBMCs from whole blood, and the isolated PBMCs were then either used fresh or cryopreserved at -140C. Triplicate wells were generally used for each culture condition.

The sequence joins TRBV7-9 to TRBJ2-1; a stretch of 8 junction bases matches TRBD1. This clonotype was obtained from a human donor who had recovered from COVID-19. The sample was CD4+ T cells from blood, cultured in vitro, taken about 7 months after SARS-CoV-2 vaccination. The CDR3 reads CASSPRQGPYNEQFF. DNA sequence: TGTGCCAGCAGCCCAAGACAGGGGCCATACAATGAGCAGTTCTTC. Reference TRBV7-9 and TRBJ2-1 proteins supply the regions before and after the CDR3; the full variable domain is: DTGVSQNPRHKITKRGQNVTFRCDPISEHNRLYWYRQTLGQGPEFLTYFQNEAQLEKSRLLSDRFSAERPKGSFSTLEIQRTEQGDSAMYLCASSPRQGPYNEQFFGPGTRLTVL.